Following are 6 T cell receptor beta chains from one sample sequenced in a study of T cells after somatic rescue of genetic block. Sequencing was performed with immunoSEQ multiplex PCR; in TCRdb, only in-frame clones are kept and a portion is missing. This sample carries tens of thousands of clones, 90% to 96% of them seen once, and the ten largest clones take approximately 0.07%. Sequencing input: peripheral blood mononuclear cells (PBMCs). Receptors originate from a child in the first two years of life.

In the case of this clone: The sample carries other DNA sequences with the same CDR3. As DNA, the CDR3 is TGCGCCAGCAGCTTGGAACGCAGCTCCTACAATGAGCAGTTCTTC. Its protein is CASSLERSSYNEQFF. J is TRBJ2-1 and V is TRBV5-1; no reliable D call. There are 15 residues in the CDR3. Trimming pared 0 bases from V and 0 bases from J, leaving 7 bases between. Germline CDR1 is SGHRS and CDR2 is YFSETQ.

This clone was counted once. V usage is TRBV4-3 and J usage is TRBJ2-3; TRBD2 matches at 12 bases. V shed 0 bases, J shed 3 bases, and the junction held 4 bases outside the gene matches. From germline, CDR1 is LGHNA and CDR2 YSLEER. The CDR3 covers 17 residues. The CDR3 nucleotides read TGCGCCAGCAGCCAAGATTGGACTAGCGGGATGACAGATACGCAGTATTTT. Amino acid sequence: CASSQDWTSGMTDTQYF.

This chain links TRBV19 with TRBJ2-3, with 7 bases that match TRBD2. CDR1 LNHDA and CDR2 SQIVND come from the germline V gene (reference sequence). With 6 bases clipped from V and 5 bases from J, the junction kept 11 bases outside the gene matches. CDR3 length: 15 amino acids. The CDR3 here is CASSLAAYGGDTQYF. CDR3 nucleotide sequence: TGTGCCAGTAGCCTAGCGGCCTACGGGGGAGATACGCAGTATTTT.

The genes are TRBV6-1 and TRBJ1-6; D not certain. CDR3 length: 15 amino acids. Germline CDR1 reads MNHNS; CDR2 reads SASEGT. Trimming left V 1 base short and J 8 bases short, with 12 bases between. The CDR3 DNA sequence: TGTGCCAGCAGTGAAGTATCGAGGCCCGATTCACCCCTCCACTTT. This codes for CASSEVSRPDSPLHF.

The chain employs TRBV7-2 and TRBJ1-4, with TRBD1 as a possible D gene (5 bases). From germline, CDR1 is SGHTA and CDR2 FQGNSA. Trimming took off 5 bases at V and 8 bases at J, with 15 bases between the two ends. This CDR3 is 14 amino acids long. CDR3 protein: CASSRTGIREKLFF. The CDR3 DNA reads as TGTGCCAGCAGCCGAACAGGAATTAGGGAAAAACTGTTTTTT.

This clone was found a few times. The chain carries TRBV28 and TRBJ1-1; D uncertain. V dropped 6 bases and J dropped 1 base, with 3 bases sitting between them. CDR1 and CDR2 (germline): MDHEN, SYDVKM. This CDR3 is built from 11 residues. CDR3 amino acids: CASRQNTEAFF. The CDR3 nucleotides are TGTGCCAGCAGACAGAACACTGAAGCTTTCTTT.